This TCR beta chain was found in a study of shared clonotypes between healthy human individuals. CDR1 and CDR2 from the germline V gene are SQVTM and ANQGSEA. V shed 3 bases and J shed 3 bases, with 12 bases lying between them. The CDR3 runs to 14 residues. Profiling relied on immunoSEQ multiplex PCR, and the TCRdb table lists in-frame clones only, not all of them. This sample has around 1,100,000 clones, with approximately 75% found just once. The clonotype originates from a man between 18 and 35 years old in good health. Some clones in this sample may be carry-over from other donors' samples. Sequenced sample: memory CD4+ T cells from PBMCs. Described subset: CD45RA-negative fraction. The chain has TRBV29-1 and TRBJ2-1; D perhaps matches TRBD1 (5 bases). As DNA, the CDR3 is TGCAGCGTTGAGTCCAGGGCGATCTACAATGAGCAGTTCTTC. It encodes CSVESRAIYNEQFF.